These 12 T cell receptor beta chains were all obtained from the same sample, sequenced in a study of shared clonotypes between healthy human individuals. The assay was immunoSEQ multiplex PCR, and TCRdb's table has in-frame clones only and misses some. Of 2 million to 3 million clones listed, over 85% were seen once; the top ten hold roughly 0.39%. Material for sequencing was naive CD4+ T cells from PBMCs. Subset noted: CD45RA+ positively selected. These receptor sequences come from a man in his late teens or twenties in good health. Some clones in this sample may be carry-over from other donors' samples.

The chain employs TRBV4-3 and TRBJ2-5, with 13 nucleotides matching TRBD2. The ends lost 4 bases at V and 5 bases at J; junction bases unmatched: 16. CDR3 length: 19 amino acids. Looked up from germline, CDR1 is LGHNA and CDR2 is YSLEER. CDR3 loop: CASSPTLAGGPGAGETQYF. The CDR3 DNA reads as TGCGCCAGCAGCCCAACACTAGCGGGAGGGCCAGGCGCCGGGGAGACCCAGTACTTC.

This clone occurred once. The V gene is TRBV4-1, the J gene TRBJ2-7; 8 bases are shared with TRBD2. Germline CDR1 reads MGHRA; CDR2 reads YSYEKL. V dropped 5 bases and J dropped 2; count of bases not matched to a gene: 23. This CDR3 comprises 20 residues. The CDR3 sequence is CASSFTFKLGIAGITYEQYF. CDR3 DNA sequence: TGCGCCAGCAGCTTCACCTTTAAACTGGGGATAGCGGGAATTACCTACGAGCAGTACTTC.

The V gene is TRBV5-1, the J gene TRBJ2-3; D remains ambiguous. The CDR3 runs 11 residues. Germline assignment: CDR1 SGHRS and CDR2 YFSETQ. V was cut by 4 bases and J by 8 bases, with 8 bases left in between. In DNA, the CDR3 is TGCGCCAGCAGCCTGCTGGGTACGCAGTATTTT. Translation gives CASSLLGTQYF.

The V gene is TRBV11-3, the J gene TRBJ2-4; 8 nucleotides line up with TRBD1. J was trimmed by 0 bases and V by 0 bases; bases with no gene match: 13. The CDR3 loop spans 20 amino acids. Germline V gene lookup returns CDR1 SGHNT and CDR2 YENEEA. The DNA of the CDR3 is TGTGCCAGCAGCTTAGACTCCGCTGGGACAGGCGACGAAGCCAAAAACATTCAGTACTTC. Residues: CASSLDSAGTGDEAKNIQYF.

Only one count was recorded for this clone. The rearrangement links TRBV7-9 to TRBJ1-2; D gene ambiguous. The CDR3 runs 13 residues. Germline V CDR1 and CDR2: SEHNR, FQNEAQ (reference sequence). The V end lost 5 bases, the J end lost 8 bases, and 15 bases lay between the germline ends. The CDR3 loop is CASSPGELWGYTF. The CDR3 DNA follows: TGTGCCAGCAGCCCCGGGGAGCTTTGGGGCTACACCTTC.

The CDR3 protein is CASGLIGGTQYF. CDR3 in DNA: TGTGCTAGTGGTTTGATCGGAGGGACCCAGTACTTC. The chain uses TRBV12-5 and TRBJ2-5, with D tentatively TRBD2 (5 bases). V was cut by 2 bases and J by 7 bases, with 8 bases left in between. In germline, CDR1 is LGHNT, CDR2 FRNRAP. The CDR3 length is 12 residues.

This clone was observed a few times. CDR3 bases: TGTGCCAGCAGTATAGACAGGGGCGCGGGAGCTTTCTTT. Its protein product is CASSIDRGAGAFF. The J gene is TRBJ1-1, the V gene TRBV28, with 8 bases that match TRBD1. The V gene's germline CDR1 is MDHEN and CDR2 SYDVKM. The CDR3 has 13 residues. Trimming cost V 5 bases and J 10 bases; bases outside gene matches: 9.

This clone came up once. CDR3: CASSPPGHNEQFF. DNA of the CDR3: TGCGCCAGCAGCCCCCCTGGCCACAATGAGCAGTTCTTC. The chain is built from TRBV5-1 and TRBJ2-1; D not certain. The CDR3 length is 13 residues. V lost 4 bases and J lost 5, with 10 bases in between. Germline assignment: CDR1 SGHRS and CDR2 YFSETQ.

The V gene is TRBV10-2, the J gene TRBJ1-5; D unresolved. Trimming left V 3 bases short and J 5 bases short, with 14 bases between. The CDR3 runs 15 residues. Germline CDR1 is WSHSY and CDR2 is SAAADI. The CDR3 DNA is TGCGCCAGCAGTGAAGAGTGGCAGACCCATCAGCCCCAGCATTTT. It translates to CASSEEWQTHQPQHF.

Written as DNA, the CDR3 is TGCGCCAGCACCGCGGGGCTTTCCTACGAGCAGTACTTC. It is translated as CASTAGLSYEQYF. V usage is TRBV5-1 and J usage is TRBJ2-7; tentatively, D is TRBD2 (6 bases). The CDR3 contains 13 residues. Trimming removed 6 bases from V and 1 base from J, with 11 bases in between. Germline loops: CDR1 SGHRS, CDR2 YFSETQ.

The chain carries TRBV13 and TRBJ2-2; weak D call: TRBD1 (5 bases). The V gene lost 5 bases and the J gene lost 2 bases, with 12 bases spanning the gap. CDR3 length: 15 residues. Germline CDR1 and CDR2: PRHDT and FYEKMQ (reference sequence). The CDR3 protein is CASSHSTDNTGELFF. The DNA of the CDR3 is TGTGCCAGCAGCCACTCGACAGATAACACCGGGGAGCTGTTTTTT.

The chain couples TRBV25-1 to TRBJ2-5; 11 bases are shared with TRBD1. The J segment lost 5 bases and the V segment lost 6 bases, leaving 5 bases of the junction unmatched. This CDR3 has 14 residues. Germline assignment: CDR1 MGHDK and CDR2 SYGVNS. The CDR3 DNA follows: TGTGCCAGCAGACGGACAGGGGGCGCCGAGACCCAGTACTTC. Protein product: CASRRTGGAETQYF.